Below, 9 T cell receptor beta chains from the same sample are listed, as sequenced in a study of Ad26.COV2.S vaccination and SARS-CoV-2 variants. Profiling relied on immunoSEQ multiplex PCR, and the TCRdb table lists in-frame clones only, not all of them. This sample has 300,000 to 400,000 clones, with roughly 87% found just once. Noted treatment: some 20 received Ad26.COV2.S at low or high dose, single or two shots; 5 received placebo; per-sample allocation not given. Day 63 following the first vaccine or placebo injection was when the samples were taken. The sequences come from peripheral blood, collected in a trial of Ad26.COV2.S vaccine versus placebo. These receptors were obtained from a person between 18 and 59 years old who received the Ad26.COV2.S COVID-19 vaccine or a placebo.

This chain links TRBV5-4 with TRBJ1-1; TRBD1 matches at 7 bases. V was clipped by 10 bases and J by 2 bases; unmatched bases: 5. CDR1 and CDR2 from the germline V gene are SGHNT and YYREEE (reference sequence). This CDR3 has 12 residues. CDR3 DNA: TGTGCCGTAGGGGGCGGTAACACTGAAGCTTTCTTT. Protein product: CAVGGGNTEAFF.

As for this clone: A junction boundary mismatches the germline segment, possibly from a read error. This chain uses TRBV7-2 with TRBJ2-7; possibly TRBD2 for D (6 bases). The V gene's germline CDR1 is SGHTA and CDR2 FQGNSA. This CDR3 spans 15 amino acids. For the CDR3, the DNA is TGTGCCAGCAGCTTAGGCTCGGGGGACCACTACGGGCAGTACTTC. Translated, it gives CASSLGSGDHYGQYF. Variable domain in full (rest from reference TRBV7-2 and TRBJ2-7): GAGVSQSPSNKVTEKGKDVELRCDPISGHTALYWYRQSLGQGLEFLIYFQGNSAPDKSGLPSDRFSAERTGGSVSTLTIQRTQQEDSAVYLCASSLGSGDHYGQYFGPGTRLTVT.

CDR3 protein: CASSDYGQGAGGANVLTF. CDR3 sequence (DNA): TGTGCCAGCAGTGATTATGGACAGGGGGCTGGTGGGGCCAACGTCCTGACTTTC. This sequence joins TRBV6-2 or TRBV6-3 and TRBJ2-6, with TRBD1 identical over 11 bases. V dropped 5 bases and J dropped 3; count of bases not matched to a gene: 9. The CDR3 runs to 18 residues. The germline V gene encodes CDR1 MNHEY and CDR2 SVGEGT.

This chain links TRBV7-2 with TRBJ1-3; D perhaps matches TRBD1 (5 bases). Germline CDR1 is SGHTA and CDR2 is FQGNSA. The V and J ends lost 5 bases and 3 bases respectively, with 14 bases between them. The CDR3 has 15 residues. The CDR3 DNA reads as TGTGCCAGCAGCCCTCGGAGTGGGGGTGGAAACACCATATATTTT. This encodes CASSPRSGGGNTIYF.

This clone was found a few times. The rearrangement joins TRBV2 to TRBJ2-4; D gene ambiguous. The CDR3 covers 13 residues. CDR1 is SNHLY and CDR2 is FYNNEI in the germline V gene. Trimming cost V 10 bases and J 3 bases, with 13 bases left between them. CDR3 sequence reads: CATFGESKNIQYF. The DNA for the CDR3 is TGTGCCACCTTTGGAGAAAGCAAAAACATTCAGTACTTC.

This clone was recorded only once. The chain links TRBV7-9 to TRBJ2-3; D ambiguous. Trimming removed 5 bases from V and 0 bases from J, with 9 bases in between. This CDR3 spans 14 amino acids. The germline gives CDR1 SEHNR, CDR2 FQNEAQ (reference sequence). DNA for the CDR3: TGTGCCAGCAGCCCCACTGCTAGCACAGATACGCAGTATTTT. It codes for CASSPTASTDTQYF.

The chain links TRBV7-5 to TRBJ2-1; TRBD2, the table's D call, was not compared with the DNA. TRBV7-5 is tagged as a pseudogene. The CDR3 runs to 16 residues. CDR3 sequence (DNA): TGTGCCAGAAGCTTAGCTGAGAGGTTCTCGTACAATGAGCAGTTCTTC. Amino acid sequence: CARSLAERFSYNEQFF.

The chain has TRBV19 and TRBJ2-1; D not resolved. The germline V gene has CDR1 LNHDA and CDR2 SQIVND (reference sequence). The length of the CDR3 is 14 residues. The germline V and J ends were trimmed by 3 bases and 1 base, with 7 bases remaining between them. The CDR3 DNA is TGTGCCAGTAGTATGGTAGTATCCTACAATGAGCAGTTCTTC. Translated, it gives CASSMVVSYNEQFF.

The rearrangement links TRBV12-5 to TRBJ2-1; D is unresolved. Germline-derived CDR1 and CDR2 are LGHNT and FRNRAP. V lost 4 bases and J lost 9, with 7 bases in between. The CDR3 runs 11 residues. This CDR3 is CASGSEIEQFF. As DNA, the CDR3 is TGTGCTAGTGGTTCCGAGATTGAGCAGTTCTTC.